This TCR beta chain stems from a study of cytomegalovirus exposure and HLA in healthy donors. Whole-study context: Among the approximately 430 donors who were genotyped, roughly 85% fell in the genetic ancestry cluster that is associated with self-reported Caucasian donors. General observations from the study: Later examination showed HLA-associated TCR beta chains had greater clonal expansion than equally common others. Segments of the TCR beta V type were, in most cases, productive about 90% or about 30% of the time in an earlier analysis.

In the case of this clone: Its antigen is currently unknown.

All donors participated as healthy donors of bone marrow. The PCR was carried out with 60 Vbeta primers and 13 Jbeta primers. Some clones are missing from TCRdb's copy, which holds only in-frame ones; the method was immunoSEQ multiplex PCR. The sample records about 86,000 clones, over 70% being singletons. The V and J ends lost 2 bases and 1 base respectively, with 12 bases between them. This CDR3 has 15 amino acids. The germline V gene encodes CDR1 SQVTM and CDR2 ANQGSEA. The sample taken for sequencing was PBMCs. This sequence joins TRBV29-1 and TRBJ2-1; no firm D call. This TCR came from a man aged 55 to 70 in good health and CMV-seronegative. The CDR3 sequence: CSVESTARSYNEQFF. For the CDR3, the DNA is TGCAGCGTTGAATCGACGGCGAGGTCCTACAATGAGCAGTTCTTC.